These T cell receptor beta chains were read from a single sample in a study of blood T cell repertoires in COVID-19. Generated by immunoSEQ multiplex PCR, the TCRdb table keeps only in-frame clones and is missing some. The sample includes hundreds of thousands of clones, 65% to 90% of them seen just once. Sample: peripheral blood. These receptors all come from a woman aged 55-75 years with COVID-19, enrolled during active disease. Both conserved end residues are part of each CDR3. The D gene is left open where the match is weak. Clone size is shown for a subset of rows, as once, few, many or a class of expanded clone.

j_gene: TRBJ2-3
abundance: -
d_gene: TRBD2
v_gene: TRBV11-3
CDR3aa: CASSLGPSGDPTDTQYF
CDR3nt: TGTGCCAGCAGCTTAGGGCCTAGCGGGGACCCCACAGATACGCAGTATTTT

j_gene: TRBJ2-3
abundance: -
d_gene: TRBD2
v_gene: TRBV7-6
CDR3aa: CASSQTSGGADTQYF
CDR3nt: TGTGCCAGCAGCCAGACTAGCGGGGGGGCAGATACGCAGTATTTT

j_gene: TRBJ1-1
abundance: -
d_gene: -
v_gene: TRBV11-1
CDR3aa: CASSPRGKGTEAFF
CDR3nt: TGTGCCAGCAGCCCCAGAGGGAAAGGCACTGAAGCTTTCTTT

j_gene: TRBJ2-3
abundance: -
d_gene: TRBD2
v_gene: TRBV7-2
CDR3aa: CASSSGLAGGPSTDTQYF
CDR3nt: TGTGCCAGCAGCAGCGGACTAGCGGGGGGGCCTAGCACAGATACGCAGTATTTT

j_gene: TRBJ1-5
abundance: -
d_gene: -
v_gene: TRBV2
CDR3aa: CASSRRQARNQPQHF
CDR3nt: TGTGCCAGCAGCCGTAGACAGGCCCGCAATCAGCCCCAGCATTTT

j_gene: TRBJ2-5
abundance: once
d_gene: -
v_gene: TRBV12-5
CDR3aa: CASGSSPNWSQETQYF
CDR3nt: TGTGCTAGTGGTTCCTCCCCCAATTGGAGCCAAGAGACCCAGTACTTC

j_gene: TRBJ1-6
abundance: -
d_gene: -
v_gene: TRBV5-1
CDR3aa: CASSLGVQGYNSPLHF
CDR3nt: TGCGCCAGCAGCTTGGGCGTCCAGGGTTATAATTCACCCCTCCACTTT

j_gene: TRBJ2-1
abundance: -
d_gene: TRBD2
v_gene: TRBV10-3
CDR3aa: CAISSSGGQYNEQFF
CDR3nt: TGTGCCATCAGCTCTAGCGGGGGGCAGTACAATGAGCAGTTCTTC

j_gene: TRBJ1-1
abundance: -
d_gene: -
v_gene: TRBV5-1
CDR3aa: CASSLGGPYREGTEAFF
CDR3nt: TGCGCCAGCAGCTTGGGTGGGCCCTACAGGGAGGGCACTGAAGCTTTCTTT

j_gene: TRBJ1-2
abundance: once
d_gene: TRBD1
v_gene: TRBV27
CDR3aa: CASRDRIGGYTF
CDR3nt: TGTGCCAGCAGGGACAGGATAGGAGGCTACACCTTC

j_gene: TRBJ2-7
abundance: -
d_gene: -
v_gene: TRBV7-8
CDR3aa: CASSLFRSSYEQYF
CDR3nt: TGTGCCAGCAGCTTATTCAGATCTTCCTACGAGCAGTACTTC

j_gene: TRBJ1-1
abundance: -
d_gene: -
v_gene: TRBV12-3/TRBV12-4
CDR3aa: CASSLNTGTRAFF
CDR3nt: TGTGCCAGCAGCCTGAACACAGGGACGAGAGCTTTCTTT

j_gene: TRBJ1-4
abundance: -
d_gene: -
v_gene: TRBV5-5
CDR3aa: CASSLAPGAGVNEKLFF
CDR3nt: TGTGCCAGCAGCTTGGCCCCAGGCGCGGGCGTTAATGAAAAACTGTTTTTT

j_gene: TRBJ2-1
abundance: -
d_gene: TRBD2
v_gene: TRBV4-1
CDR3aa: CASSQPLAGGGNEQFF
CDR3nt: TGCGCCAGCAGCCAACCGCTAGCGGGGGGGGGCAATGAGCAGTTCTTC

j_gene: TRBJ1-4
abundance: -
d_gene: -
v_gene: TRBV27
CDR3aa: CASSLSVQVGKLFF
CDR3nt: TGTGCCAGCAGTTTATCAGTACAGGTTGGAAAACTGTTTTTT

j_gene: TRBJ2-1
abundance: -
d_gene: TRBD2
v_gene: TRBV9
CDR3aa: CASSVDATSLSEQFF
CDR3nt: TGTGCCAGCAGCGTAGATGCGACTAGCCTTAGTGAGCAGTTCTTC